Presented here are 26 T cell receptor beta chains from one specimen sequenced in a study of Ad26.COV2.S vaccination and SARS-CoV-2 variants. Method: immunoSEQ multiplex PCR; TCRdb's copy keeps in-frame clones and lacks some. The sample consists of 250,000 to 300,000 clones, about 87% of them appearing once. The treatment here: 15 to 20 received Ad26.COV2.S at low or high dose, single or two shots; several received placebo; per-sample allocation not given. Samples analyzed were those drawn on day 63 after the first vaccine or placebo injection. The material was peripheral blood, obtained in a trial of Ad26.COV2.S vaccine versus placebo. The receptors derive from a person aged 18 to 59 who received the Ad26.COV2.S COVID-19 vaccine or a placebo.

This rearrangement joins TRBV19 to TRBJ1-2; no reliable D call. CDR3 length: 14 residues. Trimming removed 1 base from V and 8 bases from J, with 14 bases in between. Germline loops: CDR1 LNHDA, CDR2 SQIVND (reference sequence). DNA of the CDR3: TGTGCCAGTAGTATAGCCGCAACTGTCTTAGGCTACACCTTC. Translated, it gives CASSIAATVLGYTF. The entire variable domain, with the rest obtained from reference TRBV19 and TRBJ1-2, is as follows: DGGITQSPKYLFRKEGQNVTLSCEQNLNHDAMYWYRQDPGQGLRLIYYSQIVNDFQKGDIAEGYSVSREKKESFPLTVTSAQKNPTAFYLCASSIAATVLGYTFGSGTRLTVV.

V usage is TRBV11-2 and J usage is TRBJ1-2, with D unclear. The germline V and J ends were trimmed by 3 bases and 4 bases, with 3 bases remaining between them. The CDR3 is made up of 11 amino acids. Germline assignment: CDR1 SGHAT and CDR2 FQNNGV. The chain's CDR3 is CASSFSYGYTF. CDR3 in DNA: TGTGCCAGCAGCTTTAGCTATGGCTACACCTTC.

The chain is built from TRBV5-6 and TRBJ2-2; possible D gene TRBD1, 6 bases. V was trimmed by 6 bases and J by 5 bases, leaving 17 bases between them. The CDR3 length is 15 residues. Per the germline V gene, CDR1 is SGHDT and CDR2 is YYEEEE. The CDR3 coding sequence is TGTGCCAGCACCCGGGGAAAAGGGGGAACCGGGGAGCTGTTTTTT. The encoded protein is CASTRGKGGTGELFF.

This clone was observed once. This chain links TRBV21-1 with TRBJ1-4; the DNA was not used to check the table's D call, TRBD1. TRBV21-1 is reported as a pseudogene. This CDR3 is built from 15 residues. The CDR3 sequence: CASSNNYRWYEKLFF. The CDR3, as DNA: TGTGCCAGCAGCAACAACTACAGGTGGTATGAAAAACTGTTTTTT.

The V gene is TRBV6-2 or TRBV6-3, the J gene TRBJ1-3; D not resolved. CDR1 and CDR2 from the germline V gene are MNHEY and SVGEGT. V lost 2 bases to trimming and J lost 0 bases, with 17 bases between them. This CDR3 is 18 amino acids long. The CDR3 is CASSYGGLAVVSGNTIYF. CDR3 bases: TGTGCCAGCAGTTACGGCGGTTTGGCAGTCGTCTCTGGAAACACCATATATTTT.

This clone has just a few counts. CDR3 sequence reads: CASSDRGADTGELFF. The CDR3 DNA is TGTGCCAGTAGTGATCGGGGGGCCGACACCGGGGAGCTGTTTTTT. The V gene is TRBV19, the J gene TRBJ2-2; perhaps TRBD2 as D (7 bases). CDR1 is LNHDA, CDR2 SQIVND, per germline (reference sequence). CDR3 length equals 15 residues. Trimming left V 5 bases short and J 3 bases short, with 13 bases between.

This clone was observed once. This rearrangement joins TRBV6-2 or TRBV6-3 to TRBJ2-1; perhaps D is TRBD1 or TRBD2 (5 bases each). Germline V gene data show CDR1 as MNHEY and CDR2 as SVGEGT. Trimming took off 1 base at V and 5 bases at J, with 15 bases between the two ends. The CDR3 extends over 16 amino acids. The CDR3 spells CASSYFYEGTNNEQFF. The CDR3 region has the DNA TGTGCCAGCAGTTACTTCTATGAAGGGACCAACAATGAGCAGTTCTTC.

The CDR3 region has the DNA TGTGCCAGCAGTTACGGGGGGACCGGGGAGACCCAGTACTTC. Its translation is CASSYGGTGETQYF. The chain links TRBV6-5 to TRBJ2-5; the D gene is possibly TRBD2 (6 bases). This CDR3 contains 14 residues. The V and J ends lost 2 bases and 5 bases respectively, with 12 bases between them. Germline V lookup: CDR1 MNHEY, CDR2 SVGAGI.

The rearrangement uses TRBV5-1 and TRBJ2-7; tentatively, D is TRBD1 (6 bases). Germline assignment: CDR1 SGHRS and CDR2 YFSETQ. This CDR3 comprises 14 residues. Trimming pared 2 bases from V and 4 bases from J, leaving 13 bases between. CDR3 DNA sequence: TGCGCCAGCAGCTTCGATGGGGGCGTGTACGAGCAGTACTTC. Translation: CASSFDGGVYEQYF.

The CDR3 region has the DNA TGTGCCAGCAGCTTAGAAAGGCAGGGGAACCACGAGCAGTACTTC. This gives the protein CASSLERQGNHEQYF. The chain joins TRBV11-2 to TRBJ2-7, with D possibly TRBD1 on 6 matching bases. Trimming shortened V by 0 bases and J by 5 bases, and 14 bases separated the two germline ends. Germline loops: CDR1 SGHAT, CDR2 FQNNGV. The CDR3 is made up of 15 amino acids.

V and J are TRBV29-1 and TRBJ2-2; no definite D call. The CDR3 loop spans 11 amino acids. Germline V lookup: CDR1 SQVTM, CDR2 ANQGSEA. V lost 4 bases and J lost 6, with 6 bases in between. CDR3 region: CSVAPAGELFF. The CDR3 coding sequence is TGCAGCGTTGCTCCCGCCGGGGAGCTGTTTTTT.

The DNA for the CDR3 is TGTGCCAGCAGCCCGGGACTAGCGGGAGGCACAGATACGCAGTATTTT. This sequence encodes CASSPGLAGGTDTQYF. The chain uses TRBV11-2 and TRBJ2-3; 14 bases agree with TRBD2. V shed 5 bases and J 1 base; nucleotides not matched to a gene: 2. Germline CDR1 reads SGHAT; CDR2 reads FQNNGV. There are 16 residues in the CDR3.

The chain recombines TRBV7-2 with TRBJ1-2; a weak D match, TRBD1 (5 bases). V was pared by 4 bases and J by 0 bases, with 15 bases between. The CDR3 is made up of 16 amino acids. Germline V gene sequence: CDR1 SGHTA, CDR2 FQGNSA. The DNA for the CDR3 is TGTGCCAGCAGCTATGGTTGGGGGGAGGCTAACTATGGCTACACCTTC. Protein sequence: CASSYGWGEANYGYTF.

The V gene is TRBV28, the J gene TRBJ1-5, with 9 bases matching TRBD1. The CDR3 has 15 residues. The V gene's germline CDR1 is MDHEN and CDR2 SYDVKM. With V trimmed by 6 bases and J by 4 bases, 7 bases remained unmatched. The CDR3 sequence is CASSQGQGPNQPQHF. Here the CDR3 DNA reads TGTGCCAGCAGCCAAGGACAGGGGCCTAATCAGCCCCAGCATTTT.

This sequence joins TRBV28 and TRBJ2-1; TRBD2 is a possible D gene (5 bases). V lost 2 bases and J lost 15, with 14 bases in between. Germline values: CDR1 MDHEN, CDR2 SYDVKM. The CDR3 is made up of 12 amino acids. The CDR3 region is CASSLSGRGWFF. As DNA, the CDR3 is TGTGCCAGCAGTTTAAGTGGGAGAGGTTGGTTCTTC.

This chain connects TRBV7-9 to TRBJ1-1; weak D call: TRBD1 (5 bases). Germline CDR1 reads SEHNR; CDR2 reads FQNEAQ (reference sequence). Trimming took 8 bases from V and 1 from J, leaving 14 bases between them. The CDR3 is 14 residues long. The DNA of the CDR3 is TGTGCCAGCGCATGGGGGGTTGGGAACACTGAAGCTTTCTTT. It specifies CASAWGVGNTEAFF.

The J gene is TRBJ2-2, the V gene TRBV29-1; 13 bases match TRBD2. The CDR3 is 17 residues long. The germline V gene encodes CDR1 SQVTM and CDR2 ANQGSEA. J was trimmed by 2 bases and V by 6 bases; bases with no gene match: 9. DNA of the CDR3: TGCAGCGTGAAGCAACCGGGACTAGCGGGAAACACCGGGGAGCTGTTTTTT. Residues: CSVKQPGLAGNTGELFF.

The chain links TRBV5-5 to TRBJ2-5, with unresolved D. Germline V gene lookup returns CDR1 SGHKS and CDR2 YYEKEE (reference sequence). The CDR3 runs 14 residues. The germline V and J ends were trimmed by 2 bases and 1 base, with 9 bases remaining between them. As DNA, the CDR3 is TGTGCCAGCAGCTTTATGGGCAGCCAAGAGACCCAGTACTTC. Translation: CASSFMGSQETQYF.

This chain joins TRBV7-2 and TRBJ1-1; perhaps TRBD1 as D (6 bases). CDR1 is SGHTA and CDR2 is FQGNSA in the germline V gene. Deletions cut 1 base from V and 11 bases from J, with 14 bases between. This CDR3 region has 13 residues. The CDR3 here is CASSLVIGGPAFF. The CDR3 DNA reads as TGTGCCAGCAGCTTAGTTATAGGGGGTCCGGCTTTCTTT.

The chain recombines TRBV7-2 with TRBJ1-2; D is perhaps TRBD1 (5 bases). This CDR3 is built from 15 residues. V was pared by 0 bases and J by 5 bases, with 13 bases between. Germline V gene lookup returns CDR1 SGHTA and CDR2 FQGNSA. The CDR3 bases are TGTGCCAGCAGCTTAGCTGTTGGGACTCAGTATGGCTACACCTTC. This encodes CASSLAVGTQYGYTF.

The V gene is TRBV24-1, the J gene TRBJ2-2; D uncertain. This CDR3 has 14 amino acids. CDR1 and CDR2 from the germline V gene are KGHDR and SFDVKD. V was pared by 6 bases and J by 1 base, with 8 bases between. CDR3 DNA sequence: TGTGCCACCAGTTCTTTCAGGAACACCGGGGAGCTGTTTTTT. The encoded protein is CATSSFRNTGELFF.

This clone was counted only a few times. The chain links TRBV12-5 to TRBJ2-2; 7 bases line up with TRBD1. The V segment lost 1 base and the J segment 4 bases; nucleotides outside the gene matches: 3. Germline loops: CDR1 LGHNT, CDR2 FRNRAP. CDR3 length: 15 amino acids. The CDR3 coding sequence is TGTGCTAGTGGTTTGGCTGGGACAGTCACCGGGGAGCTGTTTTTT. Encoded protein: CASGLAGTVTGELFF.

J is TRBJ2-1 and V is TRBV2; 11 nucleotides match TRBD2. The junction had 10 bases not matched to a gene; V was cut back by 0 bases and J by 0 bases. CDR3 length equals 20 residues. In germline, CDR1 is SNHLY, CDR2 FYNNEI. The CDR3 DNA reads TGTGCCAGCAGTGAAGCGCGTAGCGGGAGGGCCTCGAGCTCCTACAATGAGCAGTTCTTC. Protein sequence: CASSEARSGRASSSYNEQFF.

The V call is TRBV13, the J call TRBJ2-7, with a possible D match to TRBD2 (5 bases). Deletions cut 5 bases from V and 4 bases from J, with 12 bases between. The CDR3 extends over 13 amino acids. In germline, CDR1 is PRHDT, CDR2 FYEKMQ (reference sequence). CDR3 DNA: TGTGCCAGCAGCGTCGAACCGGGGTACGAGCAGTACTTC. Translated, it gives CASSVEPGYEQYF.

The chain recombines TRBV3-1 (or the pseudogene TRBV3-2) with TRBJ2-1, with TRBD2 identical over 10 bases. This CDR3 is 18 amino acids long. V lost 4 bases to trimming and J lost 9 bases; unmatched junction nucleotides: 18. CDR1 is LGHDT and CDR2 is YNNKEL in the germline V gene (reference sequence). CDR3 sequence: CASSRKRAGGLSQSEQFF. The CDR3 DNA follows: TGTGCCAGCAGCCGCAAGCGAGCGGGAGGGCTTTCTCAGAGTGAGCAGTTCTTC.

The gene calls are TRBV24-1 and TRBJ2-1; 7 bases line up with TRBD2. From germline, CDR1 is KGHDR and CDR2 SFDVKD. The CDR3 contains 16 residues. The ends lost 1 base at V and 4 bases at J; junction bases unmatched: 6. DNA for the CDR3: TGTGCCACCAGTGATTTTGGAGGGAGGGCTTACAATGAGCAGTTCTTC. Residues: CATSDFGGRAYNEQFF.